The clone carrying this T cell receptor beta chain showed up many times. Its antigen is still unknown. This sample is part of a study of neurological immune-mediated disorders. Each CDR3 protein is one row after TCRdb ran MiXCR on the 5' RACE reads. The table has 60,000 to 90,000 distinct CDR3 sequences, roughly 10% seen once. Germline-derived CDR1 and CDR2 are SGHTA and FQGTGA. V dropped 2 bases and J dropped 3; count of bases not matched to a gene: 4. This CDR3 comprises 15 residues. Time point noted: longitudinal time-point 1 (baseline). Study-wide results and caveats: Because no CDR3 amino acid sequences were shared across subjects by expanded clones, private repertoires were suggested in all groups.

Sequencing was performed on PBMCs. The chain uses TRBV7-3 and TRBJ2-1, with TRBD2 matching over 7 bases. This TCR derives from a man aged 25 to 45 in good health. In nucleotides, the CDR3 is TGTGCCAGCAGCTTATCTGGGGACTACTACAATGAGCAGTTCTTC. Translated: CASSLSGDYYNEQFF.